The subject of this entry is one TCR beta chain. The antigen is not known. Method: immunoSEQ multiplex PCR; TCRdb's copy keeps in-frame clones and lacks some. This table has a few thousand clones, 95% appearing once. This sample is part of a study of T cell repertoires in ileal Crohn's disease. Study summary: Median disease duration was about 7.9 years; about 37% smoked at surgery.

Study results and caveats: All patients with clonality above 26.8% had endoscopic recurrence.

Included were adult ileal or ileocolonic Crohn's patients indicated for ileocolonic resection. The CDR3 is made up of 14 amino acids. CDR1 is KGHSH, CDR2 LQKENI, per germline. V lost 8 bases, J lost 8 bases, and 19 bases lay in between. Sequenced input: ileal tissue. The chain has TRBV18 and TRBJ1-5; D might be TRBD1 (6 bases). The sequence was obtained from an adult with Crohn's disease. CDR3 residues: CASTKGGKTEPQHF. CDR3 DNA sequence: TGTGCCAGCACAAAGGGGGGGAAGACAGAGCCCCAGCATTTT. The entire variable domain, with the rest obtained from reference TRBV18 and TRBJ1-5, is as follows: NAGVMQNPRHLVRRRGQEARLRCSPMKGHSHVYWYRQLPEEGLKFMVYLQKENIIDESGMPKERFSAEFPKEGPSILRIQQVVRGDSAAYFCASTKGGKTEPQHFGDGTRLSIL.